This TCR beta chain was retrieved from a study of blood T cell repertoires in COVID-19. The wider study: Samples representing acute and convalescent COVID-19 were sourced from the United States, Italy and Spain. Nucleic acid was either cDNA or gDNA, and it came from T cells, B-cell-depleted T cells, or PBMCs.

Under the authors' procedure: Amplified reference gene primers provided the basis for estimating nucleated cell counts. Sequencing used immunoSEQ multiplex PCR; TCRdb keeps in-frame clones, though not all of them. From that table come the V and J calls and clone size; the DNA was used to work out D and trimming. The table shows roughly 250,000 clones, with more than 75% occurring only once. The V gene's germline CDR1 is MNHEY and CDR2 SVGEGT. V was pared by 5 bases and J by 4 bases, with 13 bases of the junction left unmatched. CDR3 length equals 16 residues. The J gene is TRBJ2-5, the V gene TRBV6-2 or TRBV6-3, with 7 bases aligning to TRBD2. The sample consisted of peripheral blood. The source of this sequence is a woman aged 60-75 years with active or convalescent COVID-19. The CDR3 loop reads CASSPLQTSALETQYF. The CDR3 DNA follows: TGTGCCAGCAGTCCACTTCAAACTAGCGCGCTAGAGACCCAGTACTTC.